One sample yielded the 9 T cell receptor beta chains listed below, sequenced in a study of breast tumors, draining lymph nodes, adjacent tissues. TCRdb redid the calling of the multiplex PCR reads with MiXCR, one entry per CDR3 protein. The repertoire holds fewer than 300,000 distinct CDR3 sequences, with 32% as singletons. Axillary draining lymph nodes of breast cancer patients supplied the node samples. Sequenced: axillary lymph node tissue. The receptor source for this set is a female donor with breast cancer. Some clones in this sample may be carry-over from other donors' samples.

This clonotype was seen many times. The chain joins TRBV19 to TRBJ1-2; D is unclear. This CDR3 is built from 14 residues. Trimming removed 5 bases from V and 4 bases from J, with 14 bases in between. The germline V gene has CDR1 LNHDA and CDR2 SQIVND (reference sequence). As DNA, the CDR3 is TGTGCCAGTAGTCGTGTGGAGTTGCGCTATGGCTACACCTTC. It is translated as CASSRVELRYGYTF.

This clonotype showed up many times. The J gene is TRBJ2-6, the V gene TRBV5-1; 8 positions match TRBD1. Germline V gives CDR1 SGHRS, CDR2 YFSETQ. V shed 4 bases and J 3 bases; nucleotides not matched to a gene: 9. The CDR3 length is 17 residues. The CDR3 sequence is CASSDGQGVGGANVLTF. CDR3 in DNA: TGCGCCAGCAGCGATGGACAGGGAGTAGGTGGGGCCAACGTCCTGACTTTC.

Points on this clonotype: No conserved phenylalanine or tryptophan is present at the end of the CDR3, so a read error is the likely explanation. The chain uses TRBV20-1 and TRBJ1-5; D remains ambiguous. The germline V gene encodes CDR1 DFQATT and CDR2 SNEGSKA (reference sequence). The V gene lost 1 base and the J gene lost 4 bases, with 8 bases spanning the gap. The CDR3 runs 13 residues. CDR3 in amino acids: CSARGGVNQPQHS. The CDR3 bases are TGCAGTGCTAGAGGCGGGGTTAATCAGCCCCAGCATTCT.

About this clonotype: It may be a read error: a sequence one base away is much more abundant. This chain joins TRBV6-5 and TRBJ1-6; D may be TRBD1 (5 bases). Trimming pared 2 bases from V and 7 bases from J, leaving 15 bases between. This CDR3 is 16 amino acids long. From germline, CDR1 is MNHEY and CDR2 SVGAGI. In nucleotides, the CDR3 is TGTGCCAGCAGTTACGAGTGGGCAGGGAGGAATTCACCCCTCCACTTT. Translating gives CASSYEWAGRNSPLHF.

This clonotype was observed many times. The chain is built from TRBV9 and TRBJ1-6, with 8 positions matching TRBD1. In germline, CDR1 is SGDLS, CDR2 YYNGEE. The CDR3 contains 13 residues. J gave up 14 bases and V 3 bases, and 7 bases lay outside the gene matches. CDR3 nucleotide sequence: TGTGCCAGCAGCGGCGGACAGGGAGAAACCCTCCACTTT. Translating gives CASSGGQGETLHF.

This clonotype is a singleton in its sample. The chain couples TRBV11-2 to TRBJ2-3, with 11 bases that match TRBD2. V dropped 7 bases and J dropped 3; count of bases not matched to a gene: 3. CDR1 is SGHAT, CDR2 FQNNGV, per germline. The CDR3 extends over 14 amino acids. Here the CDR3 reads CASKASGRTDTQYF. CDR3 bases: TGTGCCAGCAAGGCTAGCGGGAGGACAGATACGCAGTATTTT.

This clonotype was counted ten times or more. The J gene is TRBJ2-1, the V gene TRBV20-1, with TRBD2 identical over 8 bases. There are 13 residues in the CDR3. Germline V CDR1 and CDR2: DFQATT, SNEGSKA (reference sequence). With V trimmed by 2 bases and J by 8 bases, 5 bases remained unmatched. CDR3 coding DNA: TGCAGTGCTAGAATTGGGACTAGATATGAGCAGTTCTTC. Translation gives CSARIGTRYEQFF.

Of note for this clonotype: One end of the junction varies from germline; a read error may be responsible. This chain links TRBV29-1 with TRBJ2-5; D gene uncertain. Germline V gene lookup returns CDR1 SQVTM and CDR2 ANQGSEA. The CDR3 length is 13 residues. CDR3 sequence (DNA): TGCAGCGTTGAAGAAGGGTTACAAGGGACCCAGTACTTC. Protein: CSVEEGLQGTQYF.

This clonotype was counted ten times or more. This sequence joins TRBV7-2 and TRBJ1-2; D possibly corresponds to TRBD1 (5 bases). V lost 5 bases to trimming and J lost 4 bases, with 14 bases between them. The CDR3 extends over 14 amino acids. Germline CDR1 reads SGHTA; CDR2 reads FQGNSA. CDR3 region: CASSPDTGGYGYTF. The CDR3 DNA reads TGTGCCAGCAGCCCAGACACGGGGGGCTATGGCTACACCTTC.